This T cell receptor (beta chain) was sequenced in a study of T cells in tumors after PD-1 blockade. Study details: Each patient got pembrolizumab 200 mg every 3 weeks or cemiplimab 350 mg every 2 weeks.

This clone was counted between two and nine times. Produced via immunoSEQ multiplex PCR; TCRdb's table is partial and in-frame only. The profile shows approximately 6,300 clones, 60% to 80% of them singletons. Sequences were derived from tumor tissue, sampled before anti-PD-1 treatment. The sequence came from a human donor with basal cell carcinoma.

CDR3 bases: TGCGCCAGCAGCCAAACCCCGGGGGGTAACACTGAAGCTTTCTTT. Protein product: CASSQTPGGNTEAFF. The J gene is TRBJ1-1, the V gene TRBV4-1, with a weak D call TRBD1 (5 bases). The CDR3 is 15 amino acids. Germline-derived CDR1 and CDR2 are MGHRA and YSYEKL. V was shortened by 2 bases and J by 2 bases, with 12 bases between the two germline ends.